A selection of T cell receptor beta chains follows, all from one sample in a study of T-cell reconstitution after alpha-beta-depleted transplantation in children. One entry per CDR3 protein results from TCRdb running MiXCR on the PCR reads. Of 55,000 to 70,000 distinct CDR3 sequences detected, 9.5% to 13% appear once; the ten largest clones hold roughly 13%. The input for sequencing was PBMCs, taken before TCRalphabeta/CD19-depleted stem cell transplant. Receptors originate from a boy aged 5-17 years with acute myeloid leukemia, due to receive a stem cell transplant. Each CDR3 is given with its conserved first and last residue.

>TRBJ2-5|TRBV7-9
CASSLYQLARQTQYF
>TRBJ2-3|TRBV10-3
CAISGDFTDTQYF
>TRBJ2-3|TRBV5-1
CASSLGQGPTDTQYF
>TRBJ1-4|TRBV10-3
CAVSGLDEKLFF
>TRBJ2-1|TRBV9
CASSPLTGHNEQFF
>TRBJ1-5|TRBV7-9
CASSLVGRGDNQPQHF
>TRBJ1-2|TRBV20-1
CSDKVGNYGYTF
>TRBJ2-5|TRBV7-8
CASSPRTSELAQETQYF
>TRBJ1-1|TRBV11-2
CASSFFPGNTEAFF
>TRBJ1-2|TRBV6-5
CASRNVGYTF
>TRBJ2-3|TRBV11-3
CASSLSGSDTQYF
>TRBJ2-5|TRBV28
CASTPGGTAETQYF
>TRBJ1-2|TRBV5-1
CASSLVAANYGYTF
>TRBJ2-2|TRBV5-1
CASSGRGWTSGSTGELFF
>TRBJ1-4|TRBV10-3
CAIKDGATNEKLFF
>TRBJ2-1|TRBV18
CASSPPRLLNEQFF
>TRBJ2-2|TRBV6-1
CASSDRGGLNTGELFF
>TRBJ2-1|TRBV4-2
CASSQTARGTSGSNEQFF
>TRBJ2-1|TRBV5-1
CASSLESGGAGSGFF
>TRBJ2-1|TRBV7-8
CASSPLQGIFYNEQFF
>TRBJ2-1|TRBV29-1
CSVWENEQFF
>TRBJ1-5|TRBV12-3/TRBV12-4
CASSFRDPDQPQHF
>TRBJ1-2|TRBV5-1
CASSLGTENYGYTF
>TRBJ2-1|TRBV5-1
CASSLDGSGFDEQFF
>TRBJ2-1|TRBV28
CASSPHVASGMGNEQFF
>TRBJ2-1|TRBV25-1
CASKTTSGGASEQFF
>TRBJ1-1|TRBV28
CASSFRGIGAFF
>TRBJ1-2|TRBV5-1
CASSLVSGNYGYTF
>TRBJ1-2|TRBV20-1
CSAQLNGYTF
>TRBJ2-6|TRBV19
CASSRGPGASGANVLTF
>TRBJ1-3|TRBV7-2
CASSPRQGRNTIYF
>TRBJ1-4|TRBV6-5
CASSPPRRPGEKLFF
>TRBJ1-5|TRBV20-1
CSARVGQGSNQPQHF
>TRBJ2-3|TRBV5-4
CASSPWGASTDTQYF
>TRBJ2-3|TRBV20-1
CSARGTASTDTQYF
>TRBJ2-7|TRBV20-1
CSASRDNYEQYF
>TRBJ2-7|TRBV6-2/TRBV6-3
CASSLRTGYEQYF
>TRBJ1-2|TRBV20-1
CSARAPTGDYGYTF
>TRBJ1-2|TRBV7-2
CASSPAGLGGYTF
>TRBJ2-3|TRBV20-1
CSATPPSSGRVGDTQYF
>TRBJ2-3|TRBV20-1
CSARDSRGGRHTDTQYF
>TRBJ2-3|TRBV11-2
CASSLSGTDTQYF
>TRBJ2-3|TRBV7-2
CASSSVAGGRADTQYF
>TRBJ2-7|TRBV20-1
CSAREQLGGASYEQYF
>TRBJ2-2|TRBV24-1
CATSDYRVWSTGELFF
>TRBJ1-2|TRBV5-1
CASSIPGQAGYGYTF
>TRBJ2-6|TRBV28
CASSLTTGAGSGANVLTF
>TRBJ2-1|TRBV7-6
CASSLPAGGPGNEQFF
>TRBJ1-1|TRBV11-2
CASSPPGEVEAFF
>TRBJ2-2|TRBV9
CASSLTGGINTGELFF